The source of this T cell receptor (beta chain) is a study of T cell responses to AZD1222 COVID-19 vaccine. For the study at large: Combined were second doses at about 4 or about 12 weeks. Findings and caveats of the study: There were repertoire samples only from the period after the peak T cell response.

Germline V gene data show CDR1 as SGHRS and CDR2 as YFSETQ. V was trimmed by 4 bases and J by 0 bases, leaving 11 bases between them. The length of the CDR3 is 15 residues. Points on this clone: As yet, its antigen is unknown.

Repertoires were generated with immunoSEQ multiplex PCR, while TCRdb's copy carries only in-frame clones and drops some. Found here are around 130,000 clones, about 93% of them singletons; the top ten hold about 0.91%. Sequencing used peripheral blood, obtained on day 0 of AZD1222 vaccination. The clonotype originates from an adult in good health. This chain connects TRBV5-1 to TRBJ1-3; a weak D match, TRBD1 (6 bases). The CDR3: CASSAQGNSGNTIYF. The CDR3 bases are TGCGCCAGCAGCGCACAGGGCAACTCTGGAAACACCATATATTTT.